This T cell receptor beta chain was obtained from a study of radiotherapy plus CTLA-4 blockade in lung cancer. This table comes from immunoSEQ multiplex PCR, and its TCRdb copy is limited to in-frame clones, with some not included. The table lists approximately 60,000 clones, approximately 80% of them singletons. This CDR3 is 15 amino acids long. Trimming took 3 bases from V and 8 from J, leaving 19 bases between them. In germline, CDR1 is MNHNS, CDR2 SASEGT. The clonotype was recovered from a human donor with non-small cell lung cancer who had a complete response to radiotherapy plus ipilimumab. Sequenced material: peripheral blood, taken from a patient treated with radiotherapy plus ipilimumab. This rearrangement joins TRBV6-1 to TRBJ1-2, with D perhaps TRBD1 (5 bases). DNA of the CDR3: TGTGCCAGCAGTGACCAGACAGCGGGAGGACGCGGCTACACCTTC. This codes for CASSDQTAGGRGYTF.